A selection of T cell receptor beta chains follows, all from one sample in a study of chemoradiotherapy in HPV16-positive cancers. TCRdb keeps only in-frame clones here, not all; method: immunoSEQ multiplex PCR. In the table there are under 50,000 clones, more than 75% of which are singletons. The sequences come from blood, collected from a patient who underwent chemoradiotherapy. These receptors were obtained from a human donor with HPV-associated anogenital cancer. CDR3s leave out the opening cysteine and the closing phenylalanine or tryptophan. The order of the fields is clone size, D gene, J gene, V gene, CDR3 protein. A D gene is named only where the DNA matches it firmly. Clone size is not always given. Where it is, it says once, few, many or a class for expanded clones.

>-|TRBD1|TRBJ1-2|TRBV7-8
ASSTGQGVYGYT
>-|TRBD1|TRBJ1-3|TRBV30
AWSAFGWTGGVDSGNTIY
>-|-|TRBJ2-2|TRBV10-3
AISELRSSNTGELF
>-|TRBD1|TRBJ2-2|TRBV7-9
ASSSQGAAHNGELF
>-|TRBD1|TRBJ2-7|TRBV15
ATSRDRGFNEQY
>-|-|TRBJ1-5|TRBV5-4
ASSFGSSDQPQH
>-|-|TRBJ2-3|TRBV5-5
ASSGGRMAGRDTQY
>-|-|TRBJ1-1|TRBV4-3
ASSPAEGGRTTEAF
>medium-sized|-|TRBJ1-2|TRBV15
ATSSGEGKGYGYT
>few|-|TRBJ1-2|TRBV6-5
ASSPQGVRNYGYT
>-|-|TRBJ2-4|TRBV6-6
ASSLPGEGAKNIQY
>-|-|TRBJ2-7|TRBV9
ASSSEAGSTYEQY
>-|-|TRBJ1-2|TRBV7-9
ASSLDTARRGYT
>-|TRBD1|TRBJ2-5|TRBV6-1
AGTGTGMQTQY
>-|-|TRBJ2-5|TRBV19
ASSPASAQETQY
>-|TRBD1|TRBJ2-3|TRBV2
ASTTGGMSSTDTQY
>once|-|TRBJ1-1|TRBV4-1
ASSQFQGGPEAF
>-|-|TRBJ1-1|TRBV11-2
ASSTGPEAF
>-|TRBD1|TRBJ1-1|TRBV18
ASSRIRTGTEAF